Sequencing of this T cell receptor (beta chain) was carried out in a study of T cells in Graves' hyperthyroidism and ophthalmopathy. Patients were excluded for uncontrolled infection, other autoimmune disease, pregnancy or lactation. Authors of the study amplified TCR beta CDR3 regions from RNA transcripts. TCR CDR3 regions were first amplified by RT-PCR with HTBI primers. TCRdb re-derived calls from the multiplex PCR reads in MiXCR, one entry per CDR3 protein. The sample contains 450,000 to 500,000 distinct CDR3 sequences, 20% to 25% of which appear only once. This clonotype showed up just a few times. Antigen: not known. Study findings and constraints: Blood shared most expanded thyroid clonotypes above 0.001.

The CDR3 is made up of 13 amino acids. Germline V gives CDR1 MGHRA, CDR2 YSYEKL. V was shortened by 10 bases and J by 3 bases, with 15 bases between the two germline ends. This chain uses TRBV4-1 with TRBJ1-1; weak D call: TRBD1 (6 bases). This TCR was recovered from a woman in her seventies with Graves' ophthalmopathy. The sequenced sample consisted of blood. Here the CDR3 reads CATTGFPDTEAFF. As DNA, the CDR3 is TGCGCCACCACAGGGTTCCCGGACACTGAAGCTTTCTTT.